This is a list of T cell receptor beta chains from one sample in a study of blood T cells in healthy people across ages. MiXCR, applied by TCRdb to the 5' RACE reads, yields one record per CDR3 protein. The table lists more than 1,400,000 distinct CDR3 sequences, roughly 40% of them singletons. Sequencing was performed on blood. All receptors come from a woman under 30 in good health. Each CDR3 is given with its conserved first and last residue. A D gene is named only where the DNA matches it firmly. Where a row states a size, it is once, few, many or the class of an expanded clone; other rows omit it.

clone_size | j_call | v_call | d_call | cdr3_nt | cdr3_aa
NA | TRBJ2-7 | TRBV5-1 | TRBD1 | TGCGCCAGTGGGACAGGGGGCCTATCCTACGAGCAGTACTTC | CASGTGGLSYEQYF
NA | TRBJ2-1 | TRBV19 | NA | TGTGCCAGTAGCCCCGAGAGCTCCTACAATGAGCAGTTCTTC | CASSPESSYNEQFF
few | TRBJ2-7 | TRBV4-2 | NA | TGTGCCAGCAGCCAAGAGGGGCGGGGAACTACCTACGAGCAGTACTTC | CASSQEGRGTTYEQYF
few | TRBJ2-3 | TRBV3-1 | TRBD2 | TGTGCCAGCAGCCAAGAGACTAGCGTAGATACGCAGTATTTT | CASSQETSVDTQYF
NA | TRBJ2-7 | TRBV6-1 | NA | TGTGCCAGCAGCGTTGGACAGTGCGAGCAGTACTTC | CASSVGQCEQYF
NA | TRBJ2-2 | TRBV29-1 | TRBD2 | TGCAGCGTTTGGAGCGCGGGAGACAGCACCGGGGAGCTGTTTTTT | CSVWSAGDSTGELFF
NA | TRBJ2-1 | TRBV5-4 | TRBD2 | TGTGCCAGCAGCCCACGACTAGCGGGAGAGGTAAATGAGCAGTTCTTC | CASSPRLAGEVNEQFF
many | TRBJ1-2 | TRBV9 | NA | TGTGCCAGCAGCGTAGCAGGAGCTAACTATGGCTACACCTTC | CASSVAGANYGYTF
NA | TRBJ2-2 | TRBV6-1 | TRBD2 | TGTGCCAGCCCGGGGGAGGGGACCGGGGAGCTGTTTTTT | CASPGEGTGELFF
NA | TRBJ2-5 | TRBV7-2 | TRBD2 | TGTGCCAGCAGCTCCACTAGCGGGGCGGGCGAGACCCAGTACTTC | CASSSTSGAGETQYF
NA | TRBJ1-2 | TRBV14 | NA | TGTGCCAGCAGCCAAGCATCAGGACCTTATGGCTACACCTTC | CASSQASGPYGYTF
NA | TRBJ2-3 | TRBV3-1 | NA | TGTGCCAGCAGCCAACTAGCCACAGATACGCAGTATTTT | CASSQLATDTQYF
many | TRBJ2-3 | TRBV29-1 | TRBD2 | TGCACCAAAGGGAGGGAGATGACAGATACGCAGTATTTT | CTKGREMTDTQYF
few | TRBJ2-1 | TRBV2 | TRBD2 | TGTGCCAGCAGTGGCCTTGTAGGTAGCGGGAACTCCTACAATGAGCAGTTCTTC | CASSGLVGSGNSYNEQFF
few | TRBJ1-2 | TRBV9 | NA | TGTGCCAGCAGCCCTGTGCAGGGACGGAGCTATGGCTACACCTTC | CASSPVQGRSYGYTF
many | TRBJ2-7 | TRBV2 | NA | TGTGCCAGCATCTTTTCGGACAGGACTACCTACGAGCAGTACTTC | CASIFSDRTTYEQYF
NA | TRBJ2-2 | TRBV7-8 | TRBD1 | TGTGCCAGCAGCTTGGACAGGGTGGGGAGGGAGCTGTTTTTT | CASSLDRVGRELFF
NA | TRBJ2-1 | TRBV10-3 | NA | TGTGCCATCAGTGAGCCGTACAATGAGCAGTTCTTC | CAISEPYNEQFF
NA | TRBJ2-5 | TRBV7-2 | NA | TGTGCCAGCAGCTATGGTGGGGCGCGAGAGACCCAGTACTTC | CASSYGGARETQYF
NA | TRBJ2-1 | TRBV29-1 | NA | TGCGGCGTGATCTATCAACCCAATGAGCAGTTCTTC | CGVIYQPNEQFF
NA | TRBJ2-2 | TRBV28 | NA | TGTGCCAGCAGTTTCCCTGGGGGGTACACCGGGGAGCTGTTTTTT | CASSFPGGYTGELFF
once | TRBJ2-5 | TRBV7-9 | TRBD2 | TGTGCCAGCAGCCGACTAGCGCAAAACCAAGAGACCCAGTACTTC | CASSRLAQNQETQYF
NA | TRBJ2-3 | TRBV7-3 | NA | TGTGCCAGCAGCTTATTGGGGGACGTGGGAGATACGCAGTATTTT | CASSLLGDVGDTQYF
few | TRBJ1-6 | TRBV5-6 | TRBD1 | TGTGCCAGCAGCAGAAGGACAGGGGGCTACTATAATTCACCCCTCCACTTT | CASSRRTGGYYNSPLHF
few | TRBJ2-7 | TRBV9 | TRBD2 | TGTGCCAGCAGCGCCTGGACTAGCGGGGGGTACGAGCAGTACTTC | CASSAWTSGGYEQYF
NA | TRBJ1-2 | TRBV6-6 | NA | TGTGCCAGCAGTACAGGGACGTCGGATGGCTACACCTTC | CASSTGTSDGYTF
NA | TRBJ2-5 | TRBV20-1 | NA | TGCAGTGCCGGCCGCGGCTATCAAGAGACCCAGTACTTC | CSAGRGYQETQYF
NA | TRBJ2-7 | TRBV27 | NA | TGTGCCAGTCCCTCCGCCCCGGACCATTACGAGCAGTACTTC | CASPSAPDHYEQYF
NA | TRBJ2-1 | TRBV7-2 | NA | TGTGCCAGCAGCCTAAGGTCGGCAGGGCCTAACAATGAGCAGTTCTTC | CASSLRSAGPNNEQFF
NA | TRBJ1-2 | TRBV29-1 | NA | TGCAGCGTTGAAGGCGGGCAGGGGATCTATGGCTACACCTTC | CSVEGGQGIYGYTF
few | TRBJ1-2 | TRBV9 | NA | TGTGCCAGCAGCGTAGCTCTCTCCGGAATAGCTAACTATGGCTACACCTTC | CASSVALSGIANYGYTF
NA | TRBJ2-7 | TRBV4-1 | TRBD2 | TGCGCCAGCAGCCAAGGGGATAGCGGGCTGTTCTCCTACGAGCAGTACTTC | CASSQGDSGLFSYEQYF